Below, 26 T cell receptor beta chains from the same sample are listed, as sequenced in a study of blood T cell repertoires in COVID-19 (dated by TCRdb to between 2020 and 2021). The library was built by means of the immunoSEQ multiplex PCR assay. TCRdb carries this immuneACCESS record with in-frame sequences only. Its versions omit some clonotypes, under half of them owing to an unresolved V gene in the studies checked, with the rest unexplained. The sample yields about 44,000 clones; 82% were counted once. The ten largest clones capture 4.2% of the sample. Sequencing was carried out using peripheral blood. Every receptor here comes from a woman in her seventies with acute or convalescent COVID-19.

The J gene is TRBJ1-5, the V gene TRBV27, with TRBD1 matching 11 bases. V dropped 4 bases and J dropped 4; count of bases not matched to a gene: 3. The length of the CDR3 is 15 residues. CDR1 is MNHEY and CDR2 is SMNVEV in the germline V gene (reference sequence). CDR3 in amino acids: CASSSDRGLNQPQHF. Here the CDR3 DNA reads TGTGCCAGCAGTTCGGACAGGGGGCTTAATCAGCCCCAGCATTTT.

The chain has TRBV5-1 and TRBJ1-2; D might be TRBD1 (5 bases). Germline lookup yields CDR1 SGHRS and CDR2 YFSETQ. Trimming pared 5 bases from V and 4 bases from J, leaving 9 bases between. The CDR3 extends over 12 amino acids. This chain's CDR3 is CASRDSSYGYTF. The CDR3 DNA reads TGCGCCAGCAGAGACAGTTCCTATGGCTACACCTTC.

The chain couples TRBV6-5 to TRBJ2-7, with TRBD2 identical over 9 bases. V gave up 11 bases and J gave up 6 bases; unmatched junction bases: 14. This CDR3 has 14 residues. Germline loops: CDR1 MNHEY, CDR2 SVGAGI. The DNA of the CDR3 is TGTGCCTCGTTCCCCCCGGGACTAGCAGGCGAGCAGTACTTC. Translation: CASFPPGLAGEQYF.

The CDR3 is CATSDPRPGNYGYTF. The CDR3 bases are TGTGCCACCAGTGACCCTCGCCCCGGGAACTATGGCTACACCTTC. This chain uses TRBV24-1 with TRBJ1-2; D is uncertain. CDR3 length: 15 residues. V was cut by 4 bases and J by 2 bases, with 13 bases left in between. The germline V gene has CDR1 KGHDR and CDR2 SFDVKD.

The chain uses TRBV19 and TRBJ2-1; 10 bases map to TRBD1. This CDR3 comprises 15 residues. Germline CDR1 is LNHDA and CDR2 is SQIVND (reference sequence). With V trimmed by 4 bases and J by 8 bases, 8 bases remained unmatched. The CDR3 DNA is TGTGCCAGTAGTAAGAGGACAGGGGGTAAAGATGAGCAGTTCTTC. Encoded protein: CASSKRTGGKDEQFF.

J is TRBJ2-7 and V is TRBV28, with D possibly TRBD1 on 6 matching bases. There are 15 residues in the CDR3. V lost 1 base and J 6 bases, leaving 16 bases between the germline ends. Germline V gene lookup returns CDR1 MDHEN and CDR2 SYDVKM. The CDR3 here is CASSLSFIQGSEQYF. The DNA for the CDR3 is TGTGCCAGCAGTTTATCCTTTATACAGGGTTCCGAGCAGTACTTC.

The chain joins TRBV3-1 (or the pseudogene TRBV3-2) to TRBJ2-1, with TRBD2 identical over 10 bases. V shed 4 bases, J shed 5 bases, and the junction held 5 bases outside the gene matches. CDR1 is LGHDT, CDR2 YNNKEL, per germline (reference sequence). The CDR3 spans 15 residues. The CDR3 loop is CASSPRTSGNNEQFF. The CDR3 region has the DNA TGTGCCAGCAGCCCTCGGACTAGCGGCAACAATGAGCAGTTCTTC.

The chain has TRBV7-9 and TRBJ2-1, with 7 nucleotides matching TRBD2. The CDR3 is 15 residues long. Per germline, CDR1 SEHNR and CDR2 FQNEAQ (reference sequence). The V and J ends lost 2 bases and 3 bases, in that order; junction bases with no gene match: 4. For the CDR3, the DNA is TGTGCCAGCAGCTTACTCAGGACTAGCTACAATGAGCAGTTCTTC. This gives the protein CASSLLRTSYNEQFF.

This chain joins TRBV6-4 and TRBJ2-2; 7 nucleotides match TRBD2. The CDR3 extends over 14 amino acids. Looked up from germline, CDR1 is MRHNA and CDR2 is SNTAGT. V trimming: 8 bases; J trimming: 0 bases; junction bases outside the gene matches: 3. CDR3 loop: CASSSGTNTGELFF. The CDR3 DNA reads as TGTGCCAGCTCTAGCGGAACGAACACCGGGGAGCTGTTTTTT.

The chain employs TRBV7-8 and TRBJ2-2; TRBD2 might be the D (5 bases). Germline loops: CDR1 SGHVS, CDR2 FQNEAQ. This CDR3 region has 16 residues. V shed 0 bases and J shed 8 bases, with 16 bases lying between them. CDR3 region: CASSLARVSGSGELFF. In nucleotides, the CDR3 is TGTGCCAGCAGCTTAGCGCGGGTGAGCGGCTCGGGGGAGCTGTTTTTT.

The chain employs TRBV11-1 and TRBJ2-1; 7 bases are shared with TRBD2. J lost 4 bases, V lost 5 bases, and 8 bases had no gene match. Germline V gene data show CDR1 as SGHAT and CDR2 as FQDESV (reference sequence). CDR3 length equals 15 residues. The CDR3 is CASSPTSSLYNEQFF. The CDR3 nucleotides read TGTGCCAGCAGCCCGACTAGCAGTCTTTACAATGAGCAGTTCTTC. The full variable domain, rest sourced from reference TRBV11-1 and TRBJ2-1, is EAEVAQSPRYKITEKSQAVAFWCDPISGHATLYWYRQILGQGPELLVQFQDESVVDDSQLPKDRFSAERLKGVDSTLKIQPAELGDSAMYLCASSPTSSLYNEQFFGPGTRLTVL.

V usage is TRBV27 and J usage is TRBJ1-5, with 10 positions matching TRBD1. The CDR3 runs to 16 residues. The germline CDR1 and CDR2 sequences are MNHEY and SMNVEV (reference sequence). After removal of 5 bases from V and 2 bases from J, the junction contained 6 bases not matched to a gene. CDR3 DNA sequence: TGTGCCAGCAGTCCCCTTGACAGGGGGCGCAATCAGCCCCAGCATTTT. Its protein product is CASSPLDRGRNQPQHF.

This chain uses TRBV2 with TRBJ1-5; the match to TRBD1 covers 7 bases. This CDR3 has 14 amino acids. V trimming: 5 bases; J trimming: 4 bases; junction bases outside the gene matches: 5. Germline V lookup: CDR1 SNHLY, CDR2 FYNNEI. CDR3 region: CASSSGTENQPQHF. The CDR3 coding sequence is TGTGCCAGCAGTTCCGGGACAGAAAATCAGCCCCAGCATTTT. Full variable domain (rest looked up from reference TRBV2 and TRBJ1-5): EPEVTQTPSHQVTQMGQEVILRCVPISNHLYFYWYRQILGQKVEFLVSFYNNEISEKSEIFDDQFSVERPDGSNFTLKIRSTKLEDSAMYFCASSSGTENQPQHFGDGTRLSIL.

DNA of the CDR3: TGCGCCAGCAGCCCCCGGTGGCCGGACAGGAGCTATGGCTACACCTTC. Its protein is CASSPRWPDRSYGYTF. J is TRBJ1-2 and V is TRBV4-1, with 7 bases matching TRBD1. The CDR3 covers 16 residues. Germline loops: CDR1 MGHRA, CDR2 YSYEKL. With V trimmed by 4 bases and J by 4 bases, 12 bases remained unmatched.

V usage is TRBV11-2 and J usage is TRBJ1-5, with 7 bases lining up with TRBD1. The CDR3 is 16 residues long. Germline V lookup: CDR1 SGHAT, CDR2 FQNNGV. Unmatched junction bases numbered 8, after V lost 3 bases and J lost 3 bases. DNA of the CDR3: TGTGCCAGCAGCTTTGACAGGGAGAGAGACAATCAGCCCCAGCATTTT. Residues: CASSFDRERDNQPQHF.

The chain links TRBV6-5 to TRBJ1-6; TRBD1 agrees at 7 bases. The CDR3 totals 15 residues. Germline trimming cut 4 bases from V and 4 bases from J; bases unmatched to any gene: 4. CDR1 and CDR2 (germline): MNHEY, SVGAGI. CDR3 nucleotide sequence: TGTGCCAGCAGTTCTACAGGGGCTTATAATTCACCCCTCCACTTT. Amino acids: CASSSTGAYNSPLHF.

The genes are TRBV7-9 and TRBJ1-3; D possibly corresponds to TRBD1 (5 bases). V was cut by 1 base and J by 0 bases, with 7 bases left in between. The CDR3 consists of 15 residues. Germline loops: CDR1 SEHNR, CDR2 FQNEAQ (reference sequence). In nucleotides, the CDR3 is TGTGCCAGCAGCTTAGGGACATACTCTGGAAACACCATATATTTT. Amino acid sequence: CASSLGTYSGNTIYF.

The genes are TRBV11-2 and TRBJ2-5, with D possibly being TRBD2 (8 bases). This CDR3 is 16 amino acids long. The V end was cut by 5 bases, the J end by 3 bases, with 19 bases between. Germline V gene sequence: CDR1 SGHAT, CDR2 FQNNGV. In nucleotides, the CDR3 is TGTGCCAGCAGCCTAGGGGGCGGGAGGAATAAAGAGACCCAGTACTTC. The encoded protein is CASSLGGGRNKETQYF.

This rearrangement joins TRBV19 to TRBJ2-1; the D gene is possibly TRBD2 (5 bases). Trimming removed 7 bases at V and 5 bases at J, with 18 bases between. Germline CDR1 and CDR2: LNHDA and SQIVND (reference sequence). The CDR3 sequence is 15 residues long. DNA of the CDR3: TGTGCCAGTAAGCTTACTAGTGTTCCTGACAATGAGCAGTTCTTC. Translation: CASKLTSVPDNEQFF.

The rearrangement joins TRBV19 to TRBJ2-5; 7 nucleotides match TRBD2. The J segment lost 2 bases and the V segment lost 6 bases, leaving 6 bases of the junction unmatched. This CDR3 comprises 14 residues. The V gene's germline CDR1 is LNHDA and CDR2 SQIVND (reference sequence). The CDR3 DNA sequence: TGTGCCAGTAGACATAGCGGGCCTCAAGAGACCCAGTACTTC. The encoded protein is CASRHSGPQETQYF. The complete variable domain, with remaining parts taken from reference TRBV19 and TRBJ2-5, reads DGGITQSPKYLFRKEGQNVTLSCEQNLNHDAMYWYRQDPGQGLRLIYYSQIVNDFQKGDIAEGYSVSREKKESFPLTVTSAQKNPTAFYLCASRHSGPQETQYFGPGTRLLVL.

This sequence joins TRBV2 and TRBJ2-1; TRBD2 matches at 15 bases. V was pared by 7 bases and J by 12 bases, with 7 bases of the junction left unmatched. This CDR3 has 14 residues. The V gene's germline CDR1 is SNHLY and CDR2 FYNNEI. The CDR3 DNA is TGTGCCAGCAATGTTGGGGGACTAGCGGGAGGGCAGTTCTTC. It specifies CASNVGGLAGGQFF.

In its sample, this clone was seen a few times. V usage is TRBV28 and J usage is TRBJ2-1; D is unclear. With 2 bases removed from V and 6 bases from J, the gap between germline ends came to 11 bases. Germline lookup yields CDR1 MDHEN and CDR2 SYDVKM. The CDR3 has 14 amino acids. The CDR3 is CASSLPPSVNEQFF. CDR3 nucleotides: TGTGCCAGCAGTTTACCCCCCAGCGTCAATGAGCAGTTCTTC.

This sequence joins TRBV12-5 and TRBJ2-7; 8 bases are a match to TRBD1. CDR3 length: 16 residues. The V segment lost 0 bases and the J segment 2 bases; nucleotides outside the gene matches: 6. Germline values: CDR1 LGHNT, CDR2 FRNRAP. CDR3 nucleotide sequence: TGTGCTAGTGGTTTGGTACTCGGACAGGGCACCTACGAGCAGTACTTC. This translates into CASGLVLGQGTYEQYF.

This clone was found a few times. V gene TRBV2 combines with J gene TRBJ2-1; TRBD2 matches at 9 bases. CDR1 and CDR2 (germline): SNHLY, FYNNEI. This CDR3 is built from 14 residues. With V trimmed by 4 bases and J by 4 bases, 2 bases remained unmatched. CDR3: CASSATSGYNEQFF. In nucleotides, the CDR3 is TGTGCCAGCAGTGCTACTAGCGGGTACAATGAGCAGTTCTTC. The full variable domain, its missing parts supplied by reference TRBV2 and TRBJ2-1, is EPEVTQTPSHQVTQMGQEVILRCVPISNHLYFYWYRQILGQKVEFLVSFYNNEISEKSEIFDDQFSVERPDGSNFTLKIRSTKLEDSAMYFCASSATSGYNEQFFGPGTRLTVL.

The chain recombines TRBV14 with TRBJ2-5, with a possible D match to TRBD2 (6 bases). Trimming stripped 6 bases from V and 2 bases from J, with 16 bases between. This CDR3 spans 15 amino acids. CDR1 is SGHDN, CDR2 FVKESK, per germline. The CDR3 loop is CASRRTGAPQETQYF. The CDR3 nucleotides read TGTGCCAGCAGGAGGACGGGAGCCCCGCAAGAGACCCAGTACTTC.

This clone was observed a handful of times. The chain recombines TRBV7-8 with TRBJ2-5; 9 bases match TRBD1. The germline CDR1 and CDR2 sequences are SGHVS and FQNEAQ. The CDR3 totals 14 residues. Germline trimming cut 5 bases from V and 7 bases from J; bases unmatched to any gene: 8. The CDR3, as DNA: TGTGCCAGCAGCCTCCGGGACAGGGCATTGACCCAGTACTTC. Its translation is CASSLRDRALTQYF.